This is a list of T cell receptor beta chains from one sample in a study of response to subunit inactivated influenza vaccine. TCRdb analysed the RT-PCR reads with MiXCR anew, one entry per CDR3 protein. Among 860,000 or so distinct CDR3 sequences listed, less than 25% were seen once. The material sequenced was PBMCs from blood, taken 4 to 6 days after vaccination. These receptors were obtained from a man aged 45 to 65 who received an inactivated influenza vaccine. Both conserved end residues are part of each CDR3. A D gene is named only where the DNA matches it firmly. Only part of the rows carry a size: once, few, many, or a class if the clone is expanded.

D,J,V,size,length,DNA,CDR3
TRBD2,TRBJ2-3,TRBV20-1,NA,16,TGCTGTGCTAGAGGGACTAGCGGGAGTGCCATGGATACGCAGTATTTT,CCARGTSGSAMDTQYF
NA,TRBJ2-3,TRBV5-1,few,15,TGCGCCAGCAGCTTTGCATCAGGGAGAGCAGATACGCAGTATTTT,CASSFASGRADTQYF
TRBD2,TRBJ2-7,TRBV11-2,NA,16,TGTGCCAGCAGCTTCACGGGCGGGGGGGCTATGAACGAGCAGTACTTC,CASSFTGGGAMNEQYF
NA,TRBJ1-2,TRBV30,NA,12,TGTGCCTGCTTCAGGGAGAACTATGGCTACACCTTC,CACFRENYGYTF
NA,TRBJ2-2,TRBV5-1,many,12,TGCGCCAGCAGCTGGGGTTCCGGGGAGCTGTTTTTT,CASSWGSGELFF
NA,TRBJ2-7,TRBV10-3,few,13,TGTGCCATCAGTGAGTTGGAGGGTTACGAGCAGTACTTC,CAISELEGYEQYF
TRBD1,TRBJ2-1,TRBV9,NA,17,TGTGCCAGCAGCCTTCGACAGGGCCCGCCTCCCCAGGGTGAGCAGTTCTTC,CASSLRQGPPPQGEQFF
TRBD2,TRBJ2-5,TRBV5-1,NA,14,TGCGCCAGTAAAGGGACTAGAGGGCCAGAGACCCAGTACTTC,CASKGTRGPETQYF
TRBD2,TRBJ2-3,TRBV6-1,many,17,TGTGCCAGCACCCCCTTGTTTGCGGGGGGTAGCACAGATACGCAGTATTTT,CASTPLFAGGSTDTQYF
TRBD1,TRBJ2-7,TRBV4-2,many,15,TGTGCCAGCAGCCAATTTCCCGGACAGGCCCGTGAGCAGTACTTC,CASSQFPGQAREQYF
NA,TRBJ1-2,TRBV5-6,few,11,TGTGCCAGCAGCCGTCTTAAGGGCTACACCTTC,CASSRLKGYTF